This record looks at one T cell receptor (beta chain) sequence and its context. Seattle patient enrollment occurred during active infection, with longitudinal follow-up thereafter. These data belong to a study of blood T cell repertoires in COVID-19. Original processing notes: How many nucleated cells were present was estimated from reference gene primer amplification. The assay was immunoSEQ multiplex PCR, and TCRdb's table has in-frame clones only and misses some. V, J and clone size derive from that table, while D and trimming were established from the DNA sequence. Here the sample spans some 170,000 clones, about 92% being singletons. Sequenced sample: peripheral blood. The TCR sequence derives from an older woman with COVID-19, enrolled during active disease.

This chain's CDR3 is CASSMGLVVGELFF. CDR3 nucleotide sequence: TGTGCCAGCAGCATGGGACTAGTGGTCGGGGAGCTGTTTTTT. The J gene is TRBJ2-2, the V gene TRBV7-2; 8 bases are a match to TRBD2. CDR1 SGHTA and CDR2 FQGNSA come from the germline V gene. Losses at the gene ends were 5 bases for V and 7 bases for J; bases not matched to a gene: 6. The CDR3 is made up of 14 amino acids.